This passage covers 4 T cell receptor beta chains from one sample sequenced in a study of identical twins. TCRdb re-analysed the 5' RACE reads in MiXCR, keeping a single row per CDR3 protein. The sample includes about 530,000 distinct CDR3 sequences, about 15% of them seen just once. A further study also used this sample, focusing on yellow fever vaccine responses in identical twins.

The sample comprised CD4+ T cells sorted from blood. These receptors were obtained from a woman aged 18-29 years in good health.

This clonotype was observed at least ten times. The chain combines TRBV3-1 with TRBJ2-2; D remains ambiguous. V was clipped by 1 base and J by 3 bases, with 3 bases between them. The germline V gene encodes CDR1 LGHDT and CDR2 YNNKEL (reference sequence). This CDR3 comprises 13 residues. The CDR3 loop is CASSQADTGELFF. In DNA form, the CDR3 reads TGTGCCAGCAGCCAAGCTGACACCGGGGAGCTGTTTTTT.

The sample holds many counts of this clonotype. The genes are TRBV7-3 and TRBJ2-2; D remains unclear. V shed 3 bases and J shed 1 base, with 6 bases lying between them. Germline V gene data show CDR1 as SGHTA and CDR2 as FQGTGA. The CDR3 has 14 amino acids. The CDR3 sequence is CASSFAWNTGELFF. In nucleotides, the CDR3 is TGTGCCAGCAGCTTCGCCTGGAACACCGGGGAGCTGTTTTTT.

This clonotype occurred a few times. This chain uses TRBV20-1 with TRBJ2-7; the match to TRBD2 covers 7 bases. V lost 1 base and J lost 7; bases outside the gene matches: 1. CDR3 size: 11 residues. In germline, CDR1 is DFQATT, CDR2 SNEGSKA (reference sequence). The CDR3 nucleotides are TGCAGTGCTAGAGCGGGGGGTGAGCAGTACTTC. Protein sequence: CSARAGGEQYF.

This chain links TRBV28 with TRBJ1-6; D may be TRBD1 (6 bases). Germline CDR1 and CDR2: MDHEN and SYDVKM. The CDR3 has 13 residues. V lost 8 bases to trimming and J lost 9 bases, with 14 bases between them. The CDR3 sequence: CASRGTNISPLHF. As DNA, the CDR3 is TGTGCCAGCCGGGGGACAAATATTTCACCCCTCCACTTT.